These T cell receptor beta chains were read from a single sample in a study of beta chain features in type 1 diabetes. Clones were read by immunoSEQ multiplex PCR, and TCRdb kept only the in-frame ones, dropping some. This sample has 350,000 to 450,000 clones; about 15% occur once, and the top ten carry roughly 0.033%. Sequenced material: naive CD4+ T cells from blood. The receptors originated from a man aged 25-45 years in good health. Both conserved end residues are part of each CDR3. D genes are given only for firm matches. A row's size may be missing; if present it is once, few, many or a size class.

D: -
size: -
length: 12
J: TRBJ1-2
V: TRBV5-4
DNA: TGTGCCAGCAGCAAGACAGGTCTCGGCTACACCTTC
CDR3: CASSKTGLGYTF

D: -
size: -
length: 12
J: TRBJ1-2
V: TRBV29-1
DNA: TGCAGCGTTTCCGAAGGTAGTTATGGCTACACCTTC
CDR3: CSVSEGSYGYTF

D: -
size: -
length: 16
J: TRBJ2-1
V: TRBV7-9
DNA: TGTGCCAGCAGCTTAGGACGGTGGAGGTCCTACAATGAGCAGTTCTTC
CDR3: CASSLGRWRSYNEQFF

D: -
size: few
length: 15
J: TRBJ1-2
V: TRBV10-3
DNA: TGTGCCATCTCCCCTAGACGGGACGATAACTATGGCTACACCTTC
CDR3: CAISPRRDDNYGYTF

D: -
size: few
length: 13
J: TRBJ2-5
V: TRBV9
DNA: TGTGCCAGCAGCGTGGGGGCCGAAGAGACCCAGTACTTC
CDR3: CASSVGAEETQYF

D: -
size: -
length: 15
J: TRBJ2-3
V: TRBV9
DNA: TGTGCCAGCCGGCCCCCAGGGGCTGACACAGATACGCAGTATTTT
CDR3: CASRPPGADTDTQYF

D: -
size: few
length: 14
J: TRBJ2-2
V: TRBV6-6
DNA: TGTGCCAGCAGTTACGACAGATCCACCGGGGAGCTGTTTTTT
CDR3: CASSYDRSTGELFF

D: -
size: few
length: 9
J: TRBJ2-5
V: TRBV19
DNA: TGTGCCAGTACAGAGACCCAGTACTTC
CDR3: CASTETQYF

D: TRBD2
size: few
length: 15
J: TRBJ2-1
V: TRBV10-3
DNA: TGTGCCATCAGCCGCGGGGGGGCTATGTACAATGAGCAGTTCTTC
CDR3: CAISRGGAMYNEQFF

D: -
size: few
length: 13
J: TRBJ2-4
V: TRBV28
DNA: TGTGCCAGCAGTCCCCAGGGAAGAAACATTCAGTACTTC
CDR3: CASSPQGRNIQYF

D: TRBD1
size: few
length: 15
J: TRBJ1-1
V: TRBV5-1
DNA: TGCGCCAGCACAAAACAGGGGCGACGGGACACTGAAGCTTTCTTT
CDR3: CASTKQGRRDTEAFF

D: -
size: -
length: 10
J: TRBJ2-3
V: TRBV2
DNA: TGTGCCAGCCTGGGGGACACGCAGTATTTT
CDR3: CASLGDTQYF

D: TRBD2
size: -
length: 17
J: TRBJ2-3
V: TRBV7-6
DNA: TGTGCCAGCAGCTTAGGGGCACTAGCGGGGGGGGCAGATACGCAGTATTTT
CDR3: CASSLGALAGGADTQYF

D: TRBD2
size: few
length: 17
J: TRBJ2-2
V: TRBV27
DNA: TGTGCCAGCAGCCGCTATGCGCGGGGGGCTAACACCGGGGAGCTGTTTTTT
CDR3: CASSRYARGANTGELFF

D: -
size: few
length: 16
J: TRBJ2-7
V: TRBV7-2
DNA: TGTGCCAGCAGCTTAGCGCCGGGACAAAAGTCCTACGAGCAGTACTTC
CDR3: CASSLAPGQKSYEQYF

D: -
size: few
length: 15
J: TRBJ2-3
V: TRBV25-1
DNA: TGTGCCAGCAGTGAATCTAGGAGTATCCCAGATACGCAGTATTTT
CDR3: CASSESRSIPDTQYF

D: -
size: -
length: 11
J: TRBJ2-7
V: TRBV2
DNA: TGTGCCAGCAGTGAAAGGTTCGGGCAGTACTTC
CDR3: CASSERFGQYF

D: TRBD1
size: few
length: 15
J: TRBJ2-1
V: TRBV29-1
DNA: TGCAGCGTTGAAGATCGGACAGGGCTGGGCAATGAGCAGTTCTTC
CDR3: CSVEDRTGLGNEQFF

D: -
size: -
length: 13
J: TRBJ2-2
V: TRBV7-2
DNA: TGTGCCAGCAGCTCCCCCCGTTCCGGGGAGCTGTTTTTT
CDR3: CASSSPRSGELFF

D: -
size: few
length: 12
J: TRBJ2-1
V: TRBV7-6
DNA: TGTGCCAGCAGTCCAGAGTACAATGAGCAGTTCTTC
CDR3: CASSPEYNEQFF

D: -
size: -
length: 14
J: TRBJ1-2
V: TRBV14
DNA: TGTGCCAGCAGCCAGGGTGGGGGAGCCTATGGCTACACCTTC
CDR3: CASSQGGGAYGYTF

D: -
size: -
length: 14
J: TRBJ2-1
V: TRBV6-5
DNA: TGTGCCAGCAGTTACCGCCCCATTTACAATGAGCAGTTCTTC
CDR3: CASSYRPIYNEQFF

D: -
size: -
length: 13
J: TRBJ1-1
V: TRBV4-1
DNA: TGCGCCAGCAGCCAATCGCCAAACACTGAAGCTTTCTTT
CDR3: CASSQSPNTEAFF

D: -
size: -
length: 12
J: TRBJ1-1
V: TRBV29-1
DNA: TGCAGCGTTGCTGGGACACCCAATGAAGCTTTCTTT
CDR3: CSVAGTPNEAFF

D: -
size: -
length: 12
J: TRBJ2-3
V: TRBV11-2
DNA: TGTGCCAGCAGCTTAAGTGGAGATACGCAGTATTTT
CDR3: CASSLSGDTQYF

D: -
size: -
length: 14
J: TRBJ1-2
V: TRBV6-5
DNA: TGTGCCAGTGGAGACGGGACGGACTTTTATGGCTACACCTTC
CDR3: CASGDGTDFYGYTF

D: -
size: -
length: 14
J: TRBJ1-4
V: TRBV6-6
DNA: TGTGCCAGCAGTTACTCGCAGGGCGGTGAAAAACTGTTTTTT
CDR3: CASSYSQGGEKLFF

D: -
size: -
length: 12
J: TRBJ1-2
V: TRBV30
DNA: TGTGCCTGGATTAGCCGCGCGGGGGGCTACACCTTC
CDR3: CAWISRAGGYTF

D: -
size: few
length: 13
J: TRBJ1-1
V: TRBV5-1
DNA: TGCGCCAGCAGCTCCCGGGGCCGTGGTGAAGCTTTCTTT
CDR3: CASSSRGRGEAFF

D: -
size: -
length: 12
J: TRBJ1-1
V: TRBV5-6
DNA: TGTGCCAGCAGCCTGCGTGGCACTGAAGCTTTCTTT
CDR3: CASSLRGTEAFF